This TCR beta chain was recorded in a study of shared clonotypes between healthy human individuals (dated by TCRdb to 2019 to 2021). Notes on the research overall: The cohort comprised a couple of women and a few men aged 18 to 49 years. Blood TCR repertoires of five healthy adults were deeply sequenced to estimate repertoire size and the extent of clonotype sharing between individuals. Per donor, three plates each were used for CD4 naive and CD4 memory, two for CD8 naive, and one for CD8 memory. Each donor's leukapheresis produced roughly between roughly 0.94 and 9.5 billion PBMCs. To increase sequencing depth and limit assay-specific biases, TCR repertoire library preparation and sequencing were carried out by different laboratories using diverse techniques. Here is what the overall study found, with its caveats: Incomplete sequencing was indicated by rarefaction of sorted-subset datasets, despite the large sequencing depth. Pairwise subsampling led to the expectation that sequencing depth would affect the degree of clonotype sharing among donors. Compared with non-shared clonotypes, the clonotypes found in all four sorted-subset donors had higher generation probabilities. The genetic and exposure-history diversity represented was limited by the small number of donors. Naive subsets generally had larger estimated clonotype richness than memory subsets. About 5% of naive CD4, roughly 3.6% of naive CD8, approximately 2.2% of memory CD4, and 0.35% to 0.5% of memory CD8 clonotypes were shared across several donors. Only blood was sampled, and tissue TCR repertoires likely differ from those in blood.

Sequences MDHEN (CDR1) and SYDVKM (CDR2) are obtained from the germline V gene. The CDR3 numbers 16 residues from cysteine through phenylalanine. The sequence is cut down to CDR3 DNA, 48 bases in frame from base 1. Donors were healthy HIV-negative adults with no recently reported acute infections or vaccinations. Only Caucasian adults living in Nashville, Tennessee, USA were represented among the donors. CD4+ T cells were enriched by magnetic negative selection; naive cells were then positively selected on CD45RA, and the negative fraction formed the memory subset. After blood collection by leukapheresis, PBMCs were isolated using Ficoll-Histopaque density gradient centrifugation and then cryopreserved in the vapor phase of liquid nitrogen. Analytical flow cytometry was used to check the purity and quantity of every magnetically sorted T cell population. Genomic DNA was isolated from every sorted fraction and measured by UV absorbance on a Nanodrop 2000c.

TCR CDR3 regions were amplified from genomic DNA by multiplex PCR using the deep immunoSEQ assay. For each cell subset, the extracted genomic DNA was distributed evenly across all wells of several immunoSEQ 96-well plates, and each plate served as one replicate. For sorted subsets, approximately 210 ng genomic DNA, equal to some 30,000 T cell genomes, was loaded into each replicate PCR. Purified libraries were quantified with a Qubit 3.0 fluorometer, sized on a Bioanalyzer 2100, and re-quantified with the KAPA Library Quantification kit. Every immunoSEQ 96-well plate was sequenced on a separate single-read 150-cycle Illumina NextSeq 550 flow cell. The authors' pipeline ran thus. Because the immunoSEQ output held only junctional sequences and lacked quality scores, the filtering could not match the filtering applied to full-length reads. To assign V/J genes and CDR3, sequences were annotated using PyIR, a Python wrapper for IgBLAST v1.9, with IMGT germline references. Any read was removed if the V/J assignment was weak (E-value above 1e-6), the CDR3 was missing, or the read contained stop codons, out-of-frame junctions, or ambiguous translated residues. A V3J clonotype was defined by an identical inferred V gene, J gene, and CDR3 amino acid sequence. The percentage overlap between two repertoires was calculated by dividing the number of shared unique clonotypes by the size of the smaller repertoire. Richness of each repertoire was evaluated using RTK rarefaction, the Chao1 estimator, and Recon v2.1 estimates of unobserved clonotypes. For all TCRbeta clonotypes obtained by the gDNA method from a few donors, generation probabilities were computed with OLGA. Not all clones reach the TCRdb copy of this immuneACCESS table, which keeps in-frame sequences only. Checked studies attribute under half of the gap to unresolved V genes and leave the rest unexplained. The D gene and trimming were derived from the DNA, and the V and J assignments and clone size from that table. A total of some 2.3 million clones appear in this sample, approximately 93% of them only once. The top ten clones comprise 0.35% to 0.45% of the sample.

Worth noting for this clone: What this receptor recognizes is not known. An end of the junction differs from the germline gene, which may be a read error. At the DNA level, this CDR3 is encoded by other sequences in the same sample as well.

The chain was built from TRBV28 and TRBJ2-1, and 11 junctional nucleotides match TRBD2. Material for sequencing was naive CD4+ T cells from PBMCs. The cell subset or site label, as the study defines it: CD45RA+ positively selected. This TCR came from a man younger than 35 in good health. Some clones in this sample may be carry-over from other donors' samples. CDR3 loop: CASSFGRLAGNNEQFF. The DNA sequence is given as TGTGCAAGCAGTTTCGGGAGACTAGCGGGGAACAATGAGCAGTTCTTC.